This passage covers 19 T cell receptor beta chains from one sample sequenced in a study of T cells after yellow fever vaccination. TCRdb passed the 5' RACE reads through MiXCR, listing each CDR3 protein once. The sample includes hundreds of thousands of distinct CDR3 sequences, 20% to 25% of them seen just once. Material: PBMCs, obtained approximately 20 days after the first yellow fever vaccination. The receptors shown here come from a man between 18 and 29 years old who received the YFV17D yellow fever vaccine.

This clonotype was seen only a few times. Here the CDR3 DNA reads TGTGCCGGTAGGGCTAATTGGTACTTC. Protein: CAGRANWYF. The gene calls are TRBV27 and TRBJ2-7; D gene unclear. Germline values: CDR1 MNHEY, CDR2 SMNVEV (reference sequence). V lost 11 bases, J lost 12 bases, and 14 bases lay in between. The CDR3 runs to 9 residues.

This chain joins TRBV6-1 and TRBJ2-3; 8 nucleotides align to TRBD1. J gave up 6 bases and V 8 bases, and 10 bases lay outside the gene matches. This CDR3 comprises 14 residues. Germline CDR1 and CDR2: MNHNS and SASEGT. CDR3 in amino acids: CASGNQGATDTQYF. The CDR3 nucleotides are TGTGCCAGCGGAAATCAGGGGGCTACTGATACGCAGTATTTT.

The sample holds a few counts of this clonotype. The CDR3 loop is CASSLEWGGENEQFF. DNA for the CDR3: TGTGCCAGCAGCTTAGAATGGGGGGGCGAGAATGAGCAGTTCTTC. The chain joins TRBV11-2 to TRBJ2-1; TRBD2 is a possible D gene (7 bases). This CDR3 is built from 15 residues. Germline loops: CDR1 SGHAT, CDR2 FQNNGV. The germline V and J ends were trimmed by 0 bases and 7 bases, with 13 bases remaining between them.

There are a few counts of this clonotype. This sequence joins TRBV15 and TRBJ2-2; D might be TRBD1 or TRBD2, each matching 5 bases. The CDR3 sequence is 14 residues long. V was trimmed by 0 bases and J by 6 bases, leaving 8 bases between them. Germline V lookup: CDR1 LNHNV, CDR2 YYDKDF (reference sequence). In DNA, the CDR3 is TGTGCCACCAGCAGAGATCTGGGGGCCGGGGAGCTGTTTTTT. It specifies CATSRDLGAGELFF.

This clonotype was seen repeatedly, ten times or more. The chain combines TRBV28 with TRBJ2-4; maybe TRBD2 (6 bases). V gave up 3 bases and J gave up 3 bases, with 9 bases separating them. CDR1 is MDHEN and CDR2 is SYDVKM in the germline V gene. The CDR3 has 14 residues. Here the CDR3 DNA reads TGTGCCAGCAGTTTTTCGCGGGGCAAAAACATTCAGTACTTC. Translating gives CASSFSRGKNIQYF.

This chain uses TRBV6-5 with TRBJ2-7; 8 bases are a match to TRBD1. This CDR3 has 16 amino acids. With V trimmed by 3 bases and J by 4 bases, 11 bases remained unmatched. The germline CDR1 and CDR2 sequences are MNHEY and SVGAGI. CDR3 sequence: CASSYRSLDRAYEQYF. CDR3 nucleotides: TGTGCCAGCAGTTATCGCTCCCTGGACAGGGCATACGAGCAGTACTTC.

This clonotype was detected a few times. The J gene is TRBJ2-3, the V gene TRBV14; D is undetermined. CDR1 is SGHDN, CDR2 FVKESK, per germline. Trimming cost V 1 base and J 2 bases, with 10 bases left between them. This CDR3 is 15 amino acids long. The CDR3 spells CASSQVGFSTDTQYF. The DNA of the CDR3 is TGTGCCAGCAGCCAAGTAGGCTTTTCCACAGATACGCAGTATTTT. The variable domain in full, completed from reference TRBV14 and TRBJ2-3, reads EAGVTQFPSHSVIEKGQTVTLRCDPISGHDNLYWYRRVMGKEIKFLLHFVKESKQDESGMPNNRFLAERTGGTYSTLKVQPAELEDSGVYFCASSQVGFSTDTQYFGPGTRLTVL.

This clonotype has at least ten counts. CDR3 sequence: CASSPLRATNEKLFF. CDR3 bases: TGCGCCAGCAGCCCCCTCAGGGCAACTAATGAAAAACTGTTTTTT. The chain joins TRBV4-3 to TRBJ1-4; maybe TRBD1 (5 bases). Germline lookup yields CDR1 LGHNA and CDR2 YSLEER. The CDR3 is 15 amino acids. V was shortened by 4 bases and J by 0 bases, with 9 bases between the two germline ends.

At least ten counts were recorded for this clonotype. The J gene is TRBJ1-5, the V gene TRBV12-3 or TRBV12-4; possible D gene TRBD1, 5 bases. The CDR3 is 17 amino acids. V shed 3 bases and J shed 6 bases, with 21 bases lying between them. The CDR3 loop reads CASSFESGGRFRQPQHF. CDR3 nucleotide sequence: TGTGCCAGCAGTTTTGAATCCGGGGGTCGGTTCCGTCAGCCCCAGCATTTT.

This clonotype was counted between two and nine times. The chain combines TRBV6-1 with TRBJ1-2, with D perhaps TRBD1 (6 bases). Deletions cut 6 bases from V and 8 bases from J, with 22 bases between. CDR1 and CDR2 (germline): MNHNS, SASEGT. The CDR3 is made up of 15 amino acids. The CDR3 protein is CASRPYREGQIGYTF. CDR3 DNA sequence: TGTGCCAGCAGACCTTACAGGGAAGGCCAAATAGGCTACACCTTC.

This clonotype was detected only a few times. The chain uses TRBV27 and TRBJ1-2; 9 bases agree with TRBD1. The CDR3 has 14 residues. The germline V gene encodes CDR1 MNHEY and CDR2 SMNVEV (reference sequence). V shed 2 bases and J 7 bases; nucleotides not matched to a gene: 5. The CDR3 reads CASSLDRGSSGYTF. Written as DNA, the CDR3 is TGTGCCAGCAGTTTAGACAGGGGGTCATCTGGCTACACCTTC.

This clonotype was counted between two and nine times. The J gene is TRBJ1-6, the V gene TRBV5-1, with unresolved D. The CDR3 covers 16 residues. Germline assignment: CDR1 SGHRS and CDR2 YFSETQ. V was clipped by 6 bases and J by 0 bases, with 13 bases between them. The CDR3 DNA sequence: TGCGCCAGCACCCTGGGCCCAAGCTCCTATAATTCACCCCTCCACTTT. It codes for CASTLGPSSYNSPLHF.

This clonotype was seen a handful of times. This CDR3 is CASSLSLGADTGELFF. CDR3 nucleotides: TGTGCCAGCAGCTTGTCCTTGGGCGCCGACACCGGGGAGCTGTTTTTT. The V call is TRBV5-6, the J call TRBJ2-2; D is unresolved. The CDR3 contains 16 residues. CDR1 is SGHDT, CDR2 YYEEEE, per germline. V lost 1 base and J lost 3, with 13 bases in between.

This sequence joins TRBV20-1 and TRBJ2-5; D might be TRBD1 (7 bases). CDR1 is DFQATT, CDR2 SNEGSKA, per germline (reference sequence). Trimming removed 3 bases at V and 5 bases at J, with 10 bases between. The CDR3 extends over 12 amino acids. The CDR3 bases are TGCAGTGCTAGCAGGGGGGCTGAGACCCAGTACTTC. Translating it yields CSASRGAETQYF.

There are a few counts of this clonotype. This rearrangement joins TRBV12-3 or TRBV12-4 to TRBJ2-2, with unresolved D. Trimming cost V 1 base and J 6 bases, with 12 bases left between them. This CDR3 spans 15 amino acids. The CDR3 spells CASSLGRVLPGELFF. CDR3 DNA sequence: TGTGCCAGCAGTTTAGGGCGCGTACTCCCCGGGGAGCTGTTTTTT.

The rearrangement uses TRBV25-1 and TRBJ2-7; 11 bases fit TRBD2. The germline V gene has CDR1 MGHDK and CDR2 SYGVNS. V was clipped by 4 bases and J by 2 bases; unmatched bases: 1. This CDR3 region has 14 residues. CDR3 sequence (DNA): TGTGCCAGCAGTGGTAGCGGGGGGGCCTACGAGCAGTACTTC. Amino acids: CASSGSGGAYEQYF.

There are a few counts of this clonotype. The rearrangement links TRBV3-1 to TRBJ2-2; 7 bases match TRBD1. Germline trimming cut 3 bases from V and 0 bases from J; bases unmatched to any gene: 1. Germline V gene sequence: CDR1 LGHDT, CDR2 YNNKEL (reference sequence). The CDR3 is 15 residues long. CDR3 protein: CASSQQGANTGELFF. DNA for the CDR3: TGTGCCAGCAGCCAGCAGGGGGCGAACACCGGGGAGCTGTTTTTT.

This sequence joins TRBV28 and TRBJ2-4; D is unresolved. Trimming took 6 bases from V and 0 from J, leaving 15 bases between them. The germline gives CDR1 MDHEN, CDR2 SYDVKM. The CDR3 is 16 residues long. DNA for the CDR3: TGTGCCAGCAGCTTTGGTGAGAGCTTAGCCAAAAACATTCAGTACTTC. Translated, it gives CASSFGESLAKNIQYF.

The chain is built from TRBV5-1 and TRBJ1-2; D may be TRBD1 (6 bases). There are 16 residues in the CDR3. V was pared by 0 bases and J by 5 bases, with 17 bases between. The germline V gene has CDR1 SGHRS and CDR2 YFSETQ. CDR3 sequence: CASSLGDTDFLYGYTF. In nucleotides, the CDR3 is TGCGCCAGCAGCTTGGGGGACACCGATTTTCTTTATGGCTACACCTTC.